Following are 10 T cell receptor beta chains from one sample sequenced in a study of OX40 agonist ivuxolimab in advanced cancers. Here immunoSEQ multiplex PCR was the method, and the copy in TCRdb shows in-frame clones only, minus some. The table has tens of thousands of clones, 85% to 95% seen once. This material consisted of CD4+ or CD8+ T cells sorted from blood, taken in a trial of the OX40 agonist ivuxolimab. Receptor source: an adult with an advanced solid tumor such as melanoma, head and neck, liver or kidney cancer.

The V and J genes are TRBV9 and TRBJ2-3; 9 bases fit TRBD2. J lost 1 base, V lost 4 bases, and 4 bases had no gene match. The germline V gene encodes CDR1 SGDLS and CDR2 YYNGEE. The CDR3 is 15 residues long. The chain's CDR3 is CASSPRLAGTDTQYF. The CDR3 DNA reads as TGTGCCAGCAGCCCCAGACTAGCGGGCACAGATACGCAGTATTTT.

Comment on this clone: The same CDR3 is also encoded by other DNA sequences in this sample. The CDR3, as DNA: TGTGCCAGCAGCCGTACAGAGAACACTGAAGCTTTCTTT. Its translation: CASSRTENTEAFF. The chain combines TRBV7-9 with TRBJ1-1, with no clear D. This CDR3 spans 13 amino acids. Germline V lookup: CDR1 SEHNR, CDR2 FQNEAQ (reference sequence). V lost 5 bases, J lost 1 base, and 8 bases lay in between.

This chain joins TRBV6-5 and TRBJ2-3; no definite D call. The CDR3 is made up of 14 amino acids. The germline gives CDR1 MNHEY, CDR2 SVGAGI. V was clipped by 2 bases and J by 1 base, with 7 bases between them. CDR3: CASSYVRGTDTQYF. The CDR3 coding sequence is TGTGCCAGCAGTTACGTAAGGGGCACAGATACGCAGTATTTT.

This rearrangement joins TRBV6-5 to TRBJ2-7; TRBD1 matches 10 bases. This CDR3 contains 14 residues. With V trimmed by 6 bases and J by 3 bases, 5 bases remained unmatched. The germline gives CDR1 MNHEY, CDR2 SVGAGI. The CDR3 sequence is CASRRDRGSYEQYF. The DNA for the CDR3 is TGTGCCAGCAGGCGGGACAGGGGAAGCTACGAGCAGTACTTC.

The chain has TRBV7-9 and TRBJ1-1, with D unclear. Germline V gene sequence: CDR1 SEHNR, CDR2 FQNEAQ (reference sequence). CDR3 length: 16 amino acids. V gave up 5 bases and J gave up 1 base, with 17 bases separating them. CDR3 residues: CASSLHGSTRNTEAFF. DNA for the CDR3: TGTGCCAGCAGCCTCCACGGCAGTACCAGGAACACTGAAGCTTTCTTT.

J is TRBJ2-7 and V is TRBV6-1; possible D gene TRBD2, 5 bases. Trimming cost V 5 bases and J 4 bases, with 12 bases left between them. This CDR3 comprises 13 residues. Per the germline V gene, CDR1 is MNHNS and CDR2 is SASEGT. CDR3 protein: CASSRDYSYEQYF. CDR3 nucleotide sequence: TGTGCCAGCAGTCGGGATTACAGTTACGAGCAGTACTTC.

V usage is TRBV19 and J usage is TRBJ2-1; 9 bases fit TRBD1. Germline CDR1 reads LNHDA; CDR2 reads SQIVND (reference sequence). With V trimmed by 6 bases and J by 7 bases, 7 bases remained unmatched. The length of the CDR3 is 14 residues. Here the CDR3 DNA reads TGTGCCAGTAGCTGGGACAGGGAGAGGAATGAGCAGTTCTTC. This sequence encodes CASSWDRERNEQFF.

This sequence joins TRBV6-1 and TRBJ2-1, with 8 bases identical to TRBD1. Germline assignment: CDR1 MNHNS and CDR2 SASEGT. V lost 6 bases to trimming and J lost 7 bases; unmatched junction nucleotides: 8. The CDR3 length is 14 residues. The CDR3 nucleotides read TGTGCCAGCAGCCAGGACAGGGTACTTAATGAGCAGTTCTTC. This encodes CASSQDRVLNEQFF.

This rearrangement joins TRBV27 to TRBJ1-1, with 10 bases that match TRBD1. There are 14 residues in the CDR3. Losses at the gene ends were 5 bases for V and 4 bases for J; bases not matched to a gene: 4. Germline CDR1 is MNHEY and CDR2 is SMNVEV (reference sequence). The CDR3 spells CASSKTGGGTEAFF. The CDR3 DNA is TGTGCCAGCAGTAAGACAGGGGGCGGCACTGAAGCTTTCTTT.

The chain links TRBV30 to TRBJ2-7; D uncertain. Trimming took 0 bases from V and 4 from J, leaving 4 bases between them. CDR1 and CDR2 from the germline V gene are GTSNPN and SVGIG (reference sequence). The CDR3 runs to 11 residues. Written as DNA, the CDR3 is TGTGCCTGGAGTGTGTGGTACGAGCAGTACTTC. Residues: CAWSVWYEQYF.